A selection of T cell receptor beta chains follows, all from one sample in a study of identical twins. TCRdb called the 5' RACE reads again in MiXCR, with one record for every CDR3 protein. The table has around 550,000 distinct CDR3 sequences, roughly 15% seen once; the top ten hold roughly 0.44%. These data also formed part of another study, on yellow fever vaccine responses in identical twins.

The sample was CD4+ T cells sorted from blood. The receptors come from a woman between 18 and 29 years old in good health. The CDR3 runs from the conserved cysteine through the conserved F or W. The D gene is left open where the match is weak. Rows give clone size only sometimes, using once, few, many, or a class for an expanded clone.

>TRBD1|once|TRBV24-1|TRBJ2-5
TGTGCCACCAGTGATGCCAACAGGGGGCCGGGAGAGACCCAGTACTTC
CATSDANRGPGETQYF
>.|few|TRBV5-1|TRBJ2-2
TGCGCCAGCAGCTTGTCTCGGGGGCCGAACACCGGGGAGCTGTTTTTT
CASSLSRGPNTGELFF
>.|few|TRBV5-1|TRBJ1-2
TGCGCCAGCGGGCCTACTGCCAATGGCTACACCTTC
CASGPTANGYTF
>.|many|TRBV20-1|TRBJ1-4
TGCAGTGCGCGGACAGTCACTAATGAAAAACTGTTTTTT
CSARTVTNEKLFF
>TRBD1|few|TRBV10-3|TRBJ2-5
TGTGCCATCGGGACAGAATACCAAGAGACCCAGTACTTC
CAIGTEYQETQYF
>.|.|TRBV7-9|TRBJ2-1
TGTGCCAGCAGCCCCCGAAGACAGACCGTGTACAATGAGCAGTTCTTC
CASSPRRQTVYNEQFF
>TRBD1|many|TRBV5-1|TRBJ2-3
TGCGCCAGCAGCTCCTCGATTGGGGGACAGGGGATTGTATATACGCAGTATTTT
CASSSSIGGQGIVYTQYF
>.|.|TRBV25-1|TRBJ2-7
TGTGCCAGCAGTGTCCAGGATAGGTACGAGCAGTACTTC
CASSVQDRYEQYF
>TRBD1|.|TRBV6-1|TRBJ2-5
TGTGCCAGCAGTGTGACAGGGCAAGAGACCCAGTACTTC
CASSVTGQETQYF
>TRBD1|.|TRBV20-1|TRBJ2-7
TGCAGTGCTAGGGGGGACAGGGGGCTTTACGAGCAGTACTTC
CSARGDRGLYEQYF
>.|few|TRBV28|TRBJ1-6
TGTGCCAGCAGTTTATGGCAGTATAATTCACCCCTCCACTTT
CASSLWQYNSPLHF
>TRBD1|few|TRBV5-1|TRBJ1-2
TGCGCCAGCAGCCCCCTCCAAGACAGGGATGGCTACACCTTC
CASSPLQDRDGYTF
>TRBD2|.|TRBV20-1|TRBJ2-7
TGCAGTGCTAGACGGGGACTAGCGGGAGACGAGCAGTACTTC
CSARRGLAGDEQYF
>.|few|TRBV21-1|TRBJ2-5
TGTGCCAGCAGCAAAGTTTACGGGGAGACCCAGTACTTC
CASSKVYGETQYF
>TRBD1|.|TRBV27|TRBJ1-3
TGTGCCAGCAGGCAGGGACAGTACTCTGGAAACACCATATATTTT
CASRQGQYSGNTIYF
>TRBD2|.|TRBV24-1|TRBJ2-2
TGTGCCACCAGTGATGTTCCCGTAGCGGGAAACACCGGGGAGCTGTTTTTT
CATSDVPVAGNTGELFF
>.|.|TRBV9|TRBJ2-7
TGTGCCAGCAACCGGGCCCCGGGGAACGGCGAGCAGTACTTC
CASNRAPGNGEQYF
>.|once|TRBV5-1|TRBJ2-3
TGCGCCAGCAGCTTGGGAGGGGGGATCGGCACAGATACGCAGTATTTT
CASSLGGGIGTDTQYF
>TRBD2|few|TRBV7-2|TRBJ2-7
TGTGCCAGCAGCTCTGGGGGACTAGCGGGATACGAGCAGTACTTC
CASSSGGLAGYEQYF
>.|many|TRBV5-5|TRBJ1-2
TGTGCCAGCAGCTCCTATACAGGGCCTGGCTACACCTTC
CASSSYTGPGYTF
>.|few|TRBV29-1|TRBJ2-1
TGCAGCGTTGGGAATTTGCGGGACAATGAGCAGTTCTTC
CSVGNLRDNEQFF
>.|.|TRBV14|TRBJ1-5
TGTGCCAGCGGGGGACGGAATCAGCCCCAGCATTTT
CASGGRNQPQHF
>.|.|TRBV12-3/TRBV12-4|TRBJ2-7
TGTGCCAGCAGTTCCGGACGTACCTACGAGCAGTACTTC
CASSSGRTYEQYF
>TRBD2|.|TRBV7-2|TRBJ2-3
TGTGCCAGCAGACGACTAGCGGGGGGGCCAGATACGCAGTACTTT
CASRRLAGGPDTQYF
>.|.|TRBV27|TRBJ2-2
TGTGCCAGCACCCCCCGGCGAGGGAACACCGGGGAGCTGTTTTTT
CASTPRRGNTGELFF
>TRBD1|few|TRBV12-3/TRBV12-4|TRBJ1-6
TGTGCCAGCACCGTCCGACAGGGAGGTAATTCACCCCTCCACTTT
CASTVRQGGNSPLHF
>TRBD1|.|TRBV5-1|TRBJ1-5
TGCGCCAGCAGGCTACAGGGGGCCTTCAATCAGCCCCAGCATTTT
CASRLQGAFNQPQHF
>.|few|TRBV6-2/TRBV6-3|TRBJ2-5
TGTGCCAGCCTGAGTCCACGACAGACCCAGTACTTC
CASLSPRQTQYF
>.|few|TRBV29-1|TRBJ2-5
TGCAGCGTTATCCGGGAGACGCAGTACTTC
CSVIRETQYF
>.|many|TRBV4-2|TRBJ2-1
TGTGCCAGCAGCCAAGGACCCTACAATGAGCAGTTCTTC
CASSQGPYNEQFF
>.|.|TRBV5-1|TRBJ2-7
TGCGCCAGCAGCTTTCTTTCACAGACCTACGAGCAGTACTTC
CASSFLSQTYEQYF
>.|few|TRBV7-2|TRBJ2-2
TGTGCCAGCAGCTTAGCGGGGTTCCGACGGTACGGCCCGGGCACCGGGGAGCTGTTTTTT
CASSLAGFRRYGPGTGELFF
>.|.|TRBV15|TRBJ2-3
TGTGCCACCAGCAGAGATCTCAGCGGCACACCCACAGATACGCAGTATTTT
CATSRDLSGTPTDTQYF
>TRBD2|.|TRBV12-3/TRBV12-4|TRBJ2-3
TGTGCCAGCAGTCCCCGGGAGCGGGGAGGCACAGATACGCAGTATTTT
CASSPRERGGTDTQYF
>.|few|TRBV5-1|TRBJ2-3
TGCGCCAGCAGCCCGCAGACCCCTATCTACACAGATACGCAGTATTTT
CASSPQTPIYTDTQYF
>.|few|TRBV7-9|TRBJ2-7
TGTGCCAGCCAGGACCGGGACGGCTACGAGCAGTACTTC
CASQDRDGYEQYF
>TRBD2|.|TRBV4-1|TRBJ2-7
TGCGCCAGCAGCCAAGATCCCGGGAGGCAGTACGAGCAGTACTTC
CASSQDPGRQYEQYF
>.|.|TRBV7-9|TRBJ2-3
TGTGCCAGCAGCTTAGTTGGGATCACAGATACGCAGTATTTT
CASSLVGITDTQYF
>TRBD2|few|TRBV9|TRBJ2-1
TGTGCCAGCAGCGTCCTAGCGGGGGTATACAATGAGCAGTTCTTC
CASSVLAGVYNEQFF
>.|.|TRBV18|TRBJ2-1
TGTGCCAGCTCACCGGGGGTCGGCTACAATGAGCAGTTCTTC
CASSPGVGYNEQFF
>.|.|TRBV5-6|TRBJ2-1
TGTGCCAGCAGCCATGACAGGAAGGATGAGCAGTTCTTC
CASSHDRKDEQFF